This T cell receptor (beta chain) appears in the sequencing data of a study of cytomegalovirus exposure and HLA in healthy donors. CDR3 length: 14 residues. J lost 2 bases, V lost 8 bases, and 9 bases had no gene match. CDR1 is SNHLY, CDR2 FYNNEI, per germline. Study findings and constraints: A later analysis revealed that TCR association rates differed between HLA loci, peaking at DRB1 and bottoming out at HLA-C. In a later analysis, CMV-associated beta chains were mostly HLA-associated, it appeared.

Both 60 Vbeta primers and 13 Jbeta primers went into the PCR. Assay used: immunoSEQ multiplex PCR; TCRdb lists only in-frame clones, some missing. This sample has 100,000 to 150,000 clones, with 75% to 85% found just once. Remarks on this clone: Its antigen is unidentified.

Donors counted as nominally healthy when sampled, yet unrecorded immune exposures were likely. This chain links TRBV2 with TRBJ2-7, with 7 bases fitting TRBD1. This TCR was sampled from a woman in her forties or fifties in good health and CMV-seropositive. Sequencing used PBMCs. As DNA, the CDR3 is TGTGCCAGCCAGTTATTCGGGACAGCCTACGAGCAGTACTTC. It encodes CASQLFGTAYEQYF.